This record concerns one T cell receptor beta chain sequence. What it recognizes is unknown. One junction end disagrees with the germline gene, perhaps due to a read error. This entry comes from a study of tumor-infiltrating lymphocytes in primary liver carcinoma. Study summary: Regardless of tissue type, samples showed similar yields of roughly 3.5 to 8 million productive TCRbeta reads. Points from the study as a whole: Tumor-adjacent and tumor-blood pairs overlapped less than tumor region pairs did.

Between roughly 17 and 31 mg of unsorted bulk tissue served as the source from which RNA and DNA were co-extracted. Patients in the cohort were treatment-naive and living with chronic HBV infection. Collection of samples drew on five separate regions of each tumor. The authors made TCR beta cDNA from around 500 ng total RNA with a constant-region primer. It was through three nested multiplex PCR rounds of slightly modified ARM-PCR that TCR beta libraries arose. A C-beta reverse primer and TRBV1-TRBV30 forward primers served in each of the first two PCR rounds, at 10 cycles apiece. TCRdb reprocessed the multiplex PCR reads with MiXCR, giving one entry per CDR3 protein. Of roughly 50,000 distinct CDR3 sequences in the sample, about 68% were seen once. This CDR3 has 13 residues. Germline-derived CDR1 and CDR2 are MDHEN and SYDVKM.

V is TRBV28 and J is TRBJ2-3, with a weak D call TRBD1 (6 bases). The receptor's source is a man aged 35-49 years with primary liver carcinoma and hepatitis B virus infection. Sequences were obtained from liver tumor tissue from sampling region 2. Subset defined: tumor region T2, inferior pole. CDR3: CVSSFEGVDTQNF. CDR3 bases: TGTGTCAGCAGTTTTGAGGGGGTGGATACGCAGAATTTT.